The clone carrying this T cell receptor (beta chain) was observed once. A much larger clone differs from this one at a single base, so this may be a read error. Researchers generated TCR beta cDNA from approximately 450 ng of total RNA, relying on a constant-region primer. TCR beta libraries came from three nested multiplex PCR rounds using slightly modified ARM-PCR. Researchers ran the first two PCR rounds for approximately 10 cycles each with TRBV1-TRBV30 forward primers and a C-beta reverse primer. MiXCR was run by TCRdb on the multiplex PCR reads, yielding one entry per CDR3 protein. The sample records about 210,000 distinct CDR3 sequences, around four fifths being singletons. These data come from a study of tumor-infiltrating lymphocytes in primary liver carcinoma. Extraction of RNA together with DNA used roughly 19-31 mg of unsorted bulk tissue. The germline V gene has CDR1 MRHNA and CDR2 SNTAGT. The CDR3 is 15 amino acids. V gave up 10 bases and J gave up 8 bases; unmatched junction bases: 14.

This clonotype was sampled from a man aged 40-55 years with primary liver carcinoma and hepatitis B virus infection. The specimen was tumor tissue from primary liver carcinoma. The chain links TRBV6-4 to TRBJ1-6; 7 bases are a match to TRBD1. CDR3 nucleotides: TGTGCCAACAGCGGGACAGCCGGTGGGGATTCACCCCTCCACTTT. Translation gives CANSGTAGGDSPLHF.